This T cell receptor beta chain was found in a study of molecular identifiers for immune sequencing clone quantification. This clonotype was counted ten times or more. Its antigen remains unidentified. V was pared by 7 bases and J by 2 bases, with 11 bases between. This CDR3 is built from 13 residues. The germline CDR1 and CDR2 sequences are LNHDA and SQIVND (reference sequence). Study-wide results and caveats: Whereas naive cells kept under 1% of molecules in clones above 20 RNA copies, such clones held over 97% in effectors. Clone sizes could be underestimated for highly expanded clones when identical TCR molecules share a barcode.

A CD8+CD4-CCR7+CD45RA+ gate was used to sort naive CD8 T cells. Bulk libraries came from a prior protocol with listed TCR primers. In TCRdb, the PCR reads were re-called with MiXCR into one record per CDR3 protein. The table lists hundreds of thousands of distinct CDR3 sequences, just under 20% of them singletons. Input material: naive CD8+ T cells from blood, with Jurkat cell RNA spiked in. Subset: FACS-sorted CD8+CD4-CCR7+CD45RA+ naive T cells. This sequence was found in a human donor in good health. Some libraries in this study had Jurkat cell RNA spiked in. V gene TRBV19 combines with J gene TRBJ1-1; D is unclear. The CDR3 nucleotides read TGTGCCAGTACTATTCCGGGTAACACTGAAGCTTTCTTT. It codes for CASTIPGNTEAFF. Together with reference TRBV19 and TRBJ1-1, the CDR3 gives the full variable domain: DGGITQSPKYLFRKEGQNVTLSCEQNLNHDAMYWYRQDPGQGLRLIYYSQIVNDFQKGDIAEGYSVSREKKESFPLTVTSAQKNPTAFYLCASTIPGNTEAFFGQGTRLTVV.